This T cell receptor beta chain was retrieved from a study of T cells after yellow fever vaccination. For the study at large: Preparing low-cell-number fractions relied on SMART-Seq v4 Ultra Low Input.

This clonotype was counted many times. What it binds is unknown. The CDR3 is made up of 12 amino acids. With 6 bases clipped from V and 4 bases from J, the junction kept 2 bases outside the gene matches. The study's findings and limits: Clonotypes shared by both compartments, CD4 and CD8, made up a small share.

5'RACE template switching generated TCR cDNA, adding a universal primer site and UMIs. MiXCR, run by TCRdb on the 5' RACE reads, gives a single entry per CDR3 protein. The table has around 100,000 distinct CDR3 sequences, under 7% seen once; the top ten hold roughly two fifths. The rearrangement joins TRBV12-3 or TRBV12-4 to TRBJ2-7; 8 bases are a match to TRBD1. This clonotype originated in a man between 18 and 29 years old who received the YFV17D yellow fever vaccine. The specimen was CD8+ T cells sorted from PBMCs, collected 10 days after the yellow fever booster vaccination. CDR3 loop: CASSYRGYEQYF. CDR3 nucleotide sequence: TGTGCCAGCAGCTACAGGGGGTACGAGCAGTACTTC.